The 20 T cell receptor beta chains in this list originate from one sample, sequenced in a study of blood T cell repertoires in COVID-19. Using immunoSEQ multiplex PCR, the repertoire was profiled, and TCRdb retains in-frame clones only, with some absent. This sample has 150,000 to 200,000 clones, with around 85% found just once. The source material was peripheral blood. The receptor set was obtained from a man between 65 and 85 years old with active or convalescent COVID-19.

The chain has TRBV28 and TRBJ1-1; a weak D match, TRBD1 (6 bases). This CDR3 is 12 amino acids long. Germline V gene lookup returns CDR1 MDHEN and CDR2 SYDVKM. The germline V and J ends were trimmed by 2 bases and 11 bases, with 12 bases remaining between them. The CDR3 DNA reads TGTGCCAGCAGTTTAGCTGACAGGATGGCTTTCTTT. It translates to CASSLADRMAFF.

V is TRBV6-5 and J is TRBJ2-4; TRBD1 agrees at 7 bases. The CDR3 consists of 14 residues. CDR1 MNHEY and CDR2 SVGAGI come from the germline V gene. Trimming at V came to 7 bases and at J to 6 bases, leaving 9 bases not matched to a gene. The CDR3 DNA is TGTGCCAGCAACCCGGACAGGTGGGCAAACATTCAGTACTTC. It translates to CASNPDRWANIQYF.

The chain carries TRBV18 and TRBJ1-6; TRBD1 aligns across 7 bases. Germline V gene sequence: CDR1 KGHSH, CDR2 LQKENI. With 5 bases clipped from V and 7 bases from J, the junction kept 5 bases outside the gene matches. This CDR3 is 14 amino acids long. CDR3 loop: CASSTRDSNSPLHF. The CDR3 bases are TGTGCCAGCTCAACCCGGGACAGCAATTCACCCCTCCACTTT.

J is TRBJ1-1 and V is TRBV5-1; D possibly corresponds to TRBD1 (6 bases). The germline V gene encodes CDR1 SGHRS and CDR2 YFSETQ. The CDR3 extends over 13 amino acids. Trimming stripped 0 bases from V and 7 bases from J, with 10 bases between. The CDR3 coding sequence is TGCGCCAGCAGCTTGGGAGAAGGGGGTGAAGCTTTCTTT. This sequence encodes CASSLGEGGEAFF.

This clone was detected once. The CDR3 DNA follows: TGTGCCAGCAGTCAGGACTACAGAAACTATGGCTACACCTTC. Amino acids: CASSQDYRNYGYTF. The J gene is TRBJ1-2, the V gene TRBV27, with unresolved D. The CDR3 length is 14 residues. V was clipped by 5 bases and J by 2 bases, with 12 bases between them. CDR1 and CDR2 from the germline V gene are MNHEY and SMNVEV (reference sequence).

The rearrangement joins TRBV19 to TRBJ1-2, with TRBD1 identical over 7 bases. Germline CDR1 reads LNHDA; CDR2 reads SQIVND (reference sequence). Trimming removed 5 bases from V and 4 bases from J; junction bases left unmatched: 19. The length of the CDR3 is 18 residues. Written as DNA, the CDR3 is TGTGCCAGTAGTCTGAGGGATCGACAGGGCCAAGTGGGCTATGGCTACACCTTC. Encoded protein: CASSLRDRQGQVGYGYTF.

V usage is TRBV11-2 and J usage is TRBJ1-3; D ambiguous. The length of the CDR3 is 16 residues. CDR1 is SGHAT, CDR2 FQNNGV, per germline. V was pared by 3 bases and J by 0 bases, with 12 bases between. The CDR3 protein is CASSFLGPLSGNTIYF. CDR3 DNA sequence: TGTGCCAGCAGCTTTCTTGGGCCCCTCTCTGGAAACACCATATATTTT. Combining the CDR3 with reference TRBV11-2 and TRBJ1-3 gives the whole variable domain EAGVAQSPRYKIIEKRQSVAFWCNPISGHATLYWYQQILGQGPKLLIQFQNNGVVDDSQLPKDRFSAERLKGVDSTLKIQPAKLEDSAVYLCASSFLGPLSGNTIYFGEGSWLTVV.

This clone occurred once. CDR3 loop: CASSQRWEAGGYTF. The DNA for the CDR3 is TGTGCCAGCAGCCAACGGTGGGAGGCGGGAGGCTACACCTTC. This sequence joins TRBV3-1 (or the pseudogene TRBV3-2) and TRBJ1-2; D is ambiguous. The CDR3 is made up of 14 amino acids. V was cut by 2 bases and J by 8 bases, with 15 bases left in between. The V gene's germline CDR1 is LGHDT and CDR2 YNNKEL (reference sequence).

The V call is TRBV7-2, the J call TRBJ2-1; D is perhaps TRBD1 (5 bases). The V end was cut by 0 bases, the J end by 7 bases, with 16 bases between. CDR1 is SGHTA and CDR2 is FQGNSA in the germline V gene. This CDR3 has 16 amino acids. CDR3 sequence (DNA): TGTGCCAGCAGCTTAGCGCCGGTGGGGCGCCGGAATGAGCAGTTCTTC. Protein product: CASSLAPVGRRNEQFF.

This clone has more than one count but fewer than ten. The V gene is TRBV18, the J gene TRBJ1-2; 7 bases align to TRBD1. V trimming: 4 bases; J trimming: 6 bases; junction bases outside the gene matches: 8. Per germline, CDR1 KGHSH and CDR2 LQKENI. The CDR3 consists of 14 residues. The CDR3: CASSLGTEGHGYTF. For the CDR3, the DNA is TGTGCCAGCTCACTCGGGACAGAAGGACATGGCTACACCTTC.

This clone is a singleton in its sample. The CDR3 DNA reads as TGTGCCAGCAGCCGGGACAGCGAAAACTATGGCTACACCTTC. Encoded protein: CASSRDSENYGYTF. The rearrangement joins TRBV9 to TRBJ1-2; 7 nucleotides line up with TRBD1. Per germline, CDR1 SGDLS and CDR2 YYNGEE. The CDR3 is 14 amino acids. The V segment lost 4 bases and the J segment 2 bases; nucleotides outside the gene matches: 5.

The V and J genes are TRBV3-1 (or the pseudogene TRBV3-2) and TRBJ2-5, with 8 nucleotides matching TRBD1. Germline-derived CDR1 and CDR2 are LGHDT and YNNKEL (reference sequence). This CDR3 has 13 amino acids. V dropped 6 bases and J dropped 2; count of bases not matched to a gene: 2. CDR3 DNA sequence: TGTGCCAGCAGAGGGGACAGGCAAGAGACCCAGTACTTC. This sequence encodes CASRGDRQETQYF.

V is TRBV28 and J is TRBJ1-2; 9 bases fit TRBD1. Germline CDR1 MDHEN, CDR2 SYDVKM. This CDR3 is built from 18 residues. J gave up 7 bases and V 2 bases, and 17 bases lay outside the gene matches. The CDR3 DNA reads as TGTGCCAGCAGTTTAAGTGGGACAGGGAAGCCTCAAAGTGGTGGCTACACCTTC. Its protein product is CASSLSGTGKPQSGGYTF.

In its sample, this clone was seen many times. This rearrangement joins TRBV7-9 to TRBJ2-7; TRBD1 might be the D (6 bases). The germline V gene encodes CDR1 SEHNR and CDR2 FQNEAQ (reference sequence). Trimming stripped 4 bases from V and 3 bases from J, with 16 bases between. The CDR3 totals 15 residues. Written as DNA, the CDR3 is TGTGCCAGCAGCTCCCCCCGGACAGCCCTCTACGAGCAGTACTTC. It translates to CASSSPRTALYEQYF.

This clone has a single count. This sequence joins TRBV24-1 and TRBJ2-3; TRBD1 aligns across 7 bases. Germline CDR1 and CDR2: KGHDR and SFDVKD. V lost 2 bases to trimming and J lost 3 bases; unmatched junction nucleotides: 1. The CDR3 sequence is 14 residues long. For the CDR3, the DNA is TGTGCCACCAGTGATTCGACAGGGACAGATACGCAGTATTTT. It translates to CATSDSTGTDTQYF.

CDR3 sequence: CAWSVPPRGQPQHF. The DNA for the CDR3 is TGTGCCTGGAGTGTACCCCCTCGGGGACAGCCCCAGCATTTT. J is TRBJ1-5 and V is TRBV30; no firm D call. Germline V gene data show CDR1 as GTSNPN and CDR2 as SVGIG (reference sequence). Trimming stripped 0 bases from V and 7 bases from J, with 13 bases between. The CDR3 spans 14 residues.

The chain carries TRBV9 and TRBJ2-2, with 14 bases aligning to TRBD2. V gave up 3 bases and J gave up 5 bases; unmatched junction bases: 9. The CDR3 is 18 amino acids. Per germline, CDR1 SGDLS and CDR2 YYNGEE. CDR3: CASSGDGTSGSGTGELFF. CDR3 bases: TGTGCCAGCAGCGGTGATGGGACTAGCGGGAGTGGGACCGGGGAGCTGTTTTTT.

For the CDR3, the DNA is TGTGCCAGCAGCTTTTGGGCTAGCGGGAACAATGAGCAGTTCTTC. Protein sequence: CASSFWASGNNEQFF. This rearrangement joins TRBV7-2 to TRBJ2-1; TRBD2 aligns across 9 bases. The CDR3 runs 15 residues. With 3 bases clipped from V and 5 bases from J, the junction kept 5 bases outside the gene matches. CDR1 SGHTA and CDR2 FQGNSA come from the germline V gene.

This chain uses TRBV27 with TRBJ2-7; TRBD2 agrees at 10 bases. The CDR3 covers 18 residues. Germline V lookup: CDR1 MNHEY, CDR2 SMNVEV (reference sequence). V lost 1 base and J lost 5; bases outside the gene matches: 14. The CDR3 here is CASSLFGTLAGVANEQYF. Here the CDR3 DNA reads TGTGCCAGCAGTTTATTTGGGACGCTAGCGGGAGTTGCGAACGAGCAGTACTTC.

J is TRBJ2-4 and V is TRBV9, with D perhaps matching TRBD2 (6 bases). Trimming cost V 0 bases and J 6 bases, with 10 bases left between them. The CDR3 is made up of 14 amino acids. Germline V gene data show CDR1 as SGDLS and CDR2 as YYNGEE. The CDR3 coding sequence is TGTGCCAGCAGCGTAGTATCAGCGGGAAACATTCAGTACTTC. This gives the protein CASSVVSAGNIQYF.